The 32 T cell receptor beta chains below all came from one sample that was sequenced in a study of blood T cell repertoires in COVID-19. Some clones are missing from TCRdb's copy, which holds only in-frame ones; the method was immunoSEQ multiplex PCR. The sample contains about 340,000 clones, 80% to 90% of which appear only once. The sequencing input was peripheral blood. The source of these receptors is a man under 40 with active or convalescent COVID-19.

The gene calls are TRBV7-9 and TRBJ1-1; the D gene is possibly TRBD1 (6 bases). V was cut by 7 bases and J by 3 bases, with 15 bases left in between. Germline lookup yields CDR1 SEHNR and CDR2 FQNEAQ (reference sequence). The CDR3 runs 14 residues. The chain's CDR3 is CASTHRGAYTEAFF. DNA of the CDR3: TGTGCCAGCACCCACCGGGGGGCATACACTGAAGCTTTCTTT. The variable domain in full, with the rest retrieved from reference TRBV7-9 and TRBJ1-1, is DTGVSQNPRHKITKRGQNVTFRCDPISEHNRLYWYRQTLGQGPEFLTYFQNEAQLEKSRLLSDRFSAERPKGSFSTLEIQRTEQGDSAMYLCASTHRGAYTEAFFGQGTRLTVV.

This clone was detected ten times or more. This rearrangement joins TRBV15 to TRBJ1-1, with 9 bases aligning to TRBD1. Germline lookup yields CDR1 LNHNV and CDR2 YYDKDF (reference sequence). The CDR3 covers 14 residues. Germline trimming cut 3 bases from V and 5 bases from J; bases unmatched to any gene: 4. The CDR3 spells CATSRGQGWTEAFF. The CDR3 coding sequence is TGTGCCACCAGCAGGGGACAGGGTTGGACTGAAGCTTTCTTT.

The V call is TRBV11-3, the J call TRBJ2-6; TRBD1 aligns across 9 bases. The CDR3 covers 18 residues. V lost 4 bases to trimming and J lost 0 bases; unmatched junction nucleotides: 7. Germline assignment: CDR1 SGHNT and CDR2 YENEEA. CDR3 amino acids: CASSSPGQGTSGANVLTF. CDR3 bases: TGTGCCAGCAGCTCACCGGGACAGGGCACCTCTGGGGCCAACGTCCTGACTTTC.

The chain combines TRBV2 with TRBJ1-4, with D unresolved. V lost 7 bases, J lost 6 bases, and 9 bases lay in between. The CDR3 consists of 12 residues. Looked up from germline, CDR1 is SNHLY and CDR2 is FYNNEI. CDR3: CASNFGDEKLFF. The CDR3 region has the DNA TGTGCCAGCAACTTCGGGGATGAAAAACTGTTTTTT.

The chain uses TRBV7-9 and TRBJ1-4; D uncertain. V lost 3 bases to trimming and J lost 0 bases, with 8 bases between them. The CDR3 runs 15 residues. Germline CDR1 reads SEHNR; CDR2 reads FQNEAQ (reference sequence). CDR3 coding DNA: TGTGCCAGCAGCTTCAGTTTTGCAACTAATGAAAAACTGTTTTTT. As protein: CASSFSFATNEKLFF. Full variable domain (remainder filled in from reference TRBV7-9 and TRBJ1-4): DTGVSQNPRHKITKRGQNVTFRCDPISEHNRLYWYRQTLGQGPEFLTYFQNEAQLEKSRLLSDRFSAERPKGSFSTLEIQRTEQGDSAMYLCASSFSFATNEKLFFGSGTQLSVL.

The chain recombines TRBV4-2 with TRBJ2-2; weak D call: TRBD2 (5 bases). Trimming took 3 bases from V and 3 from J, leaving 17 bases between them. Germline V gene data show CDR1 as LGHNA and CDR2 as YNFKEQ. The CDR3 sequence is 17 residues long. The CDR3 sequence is CASSQPYLAVDTGELFF. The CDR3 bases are TGTGCCAGCAGCCAGCCCTATCTAGCAGTTGACACCGGGGAGCTGTTTTTT.

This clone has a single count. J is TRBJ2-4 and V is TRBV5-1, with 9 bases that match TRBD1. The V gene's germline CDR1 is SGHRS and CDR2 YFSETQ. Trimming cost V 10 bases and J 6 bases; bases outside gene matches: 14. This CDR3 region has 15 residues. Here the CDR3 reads CASELGTGFGNIQYF. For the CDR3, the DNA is TGCGCCTCTGAACTCGGGACAGGGTTCGGAAACATTCAGTACTTC. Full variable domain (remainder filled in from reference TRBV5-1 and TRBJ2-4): KAGVTQTPRYLIKTRGQQVTLSCSPISGHRSVSWYQQTPGQGLQFLFEYFSETQRNKGNFPGRFSGRQFSNSRSEMNVSTLELGDSALYLCASELGTGFGNIQYFGAGTRLSVL.

The CDR3 spells CASSLNPRGNEKLFF. In DNA, the CDR3 is TGTGCCAGCAGCTTAAATCCGCGGGGTAATGAAAAACTGTTTTTT. This rearrangement joins TRBV7-2 to TRBJ1-4; D not certain. This CDR3 is 15 amino acids long. V lost 2 bases to trimming and J lost 4 bases, with 11 bases between them. Germline CDR1 and CDR2: SGHTA and FQGNSA.

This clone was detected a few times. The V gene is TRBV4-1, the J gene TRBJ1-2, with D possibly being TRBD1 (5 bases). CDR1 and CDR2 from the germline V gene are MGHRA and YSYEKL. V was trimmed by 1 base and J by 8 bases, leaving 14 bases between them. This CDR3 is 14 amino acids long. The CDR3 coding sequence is TGCGCCAGCAGCCAAGTAGCGGGGGTTACGGGCTACACCTTC. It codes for CASSQVAGVTGYTF.

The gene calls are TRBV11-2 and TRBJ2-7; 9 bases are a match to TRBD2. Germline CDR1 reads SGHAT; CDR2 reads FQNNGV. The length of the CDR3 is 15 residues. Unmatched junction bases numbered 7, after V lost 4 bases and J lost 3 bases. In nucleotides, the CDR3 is TGTGCCAGCAGCTATACCGGGACTAGCTTCTACGAGCAGTACTTC. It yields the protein CASSYTGTSFYEQYF.

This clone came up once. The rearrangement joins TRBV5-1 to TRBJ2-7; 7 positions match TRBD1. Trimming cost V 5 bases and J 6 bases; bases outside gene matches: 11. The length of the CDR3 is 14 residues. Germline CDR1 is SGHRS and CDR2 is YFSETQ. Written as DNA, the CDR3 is TGCGCCAGCAGGGCGACAGGGTTCAGGGGCGAGCAGTACTTC. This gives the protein CASRATGFRGEQYF.

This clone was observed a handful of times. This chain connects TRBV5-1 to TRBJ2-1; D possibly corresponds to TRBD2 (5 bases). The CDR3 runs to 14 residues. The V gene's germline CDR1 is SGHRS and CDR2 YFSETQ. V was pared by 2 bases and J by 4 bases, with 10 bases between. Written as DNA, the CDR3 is TGCGCCAGCAGCTTAGGAGCGGAATACAATGAGCAGTTCTTC. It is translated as CASSLGAEYNEQFF.

CDR3 sequence reads: CASSQEPPGHGANVLTF. The CDR3 DNA reads as TGCGCCAGCAGCCAAGAACCCCCAGGGCACGGGGCCAACGTCCTGACTTTC. The genes are TRBV4-3 and TRBJ2-6, with D perhaps TRBD1 (5 bases). The CDR3 totals 17 residues. Trimming left V 0 bases short and J 4 bases short, with 13 bases between. The germline V gene encodes CDR1 LGHNA and CDR2 YSLEER.

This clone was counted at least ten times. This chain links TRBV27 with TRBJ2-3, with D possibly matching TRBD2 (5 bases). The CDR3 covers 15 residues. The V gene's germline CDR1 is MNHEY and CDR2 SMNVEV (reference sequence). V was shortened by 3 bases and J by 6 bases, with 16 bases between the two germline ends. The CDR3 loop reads CASSFPGRVGDTQYF. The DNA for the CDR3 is TGTGCCAGCAGTTTCCCGGGGAGAGTAGGCGATACGCAGTATTTT.

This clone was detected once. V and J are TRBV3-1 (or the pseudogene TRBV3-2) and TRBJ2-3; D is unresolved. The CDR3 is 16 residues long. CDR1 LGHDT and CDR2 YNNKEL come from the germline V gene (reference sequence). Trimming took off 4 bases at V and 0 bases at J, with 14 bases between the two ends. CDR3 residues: CASSPTGSLSTDTQYF. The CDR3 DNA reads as TGTGCCAGCAGCCCCACCGGTTCTTTGAGCACAGATACGCAGTATTTT.

The CDR3 sequence is CASSLRQGQGEQFF. CDR3 in DNA: TGTGCCAGCAGCTTGCGACAGGGACAGGGTGAGCAGTTCTTC. The chain combines TRBV11-3 with TRBJ2-1, with 9 nucleotides matching TRBD1. The CDR3 loop spans 14 amino acids. Per germline, CDR1 SGHNT and CDR2 YENEEA. V shed 3 bases, J shed 9 bases, and the junction held 6 bases outside the gene matches. The whole variable domain, remainder taken from reference TRBV11-3 and TRBJ2-1, is EAGVVQSPRYKIIEKKQPVAFWCNPISGHNTLYWYLQNLGQGPELLIRYENEEAVDDSQLPKDRFSAERLKGVDSTLKIQPAELGDSAVYLCASSLRQGQGEQFFGPGTRLTVL.

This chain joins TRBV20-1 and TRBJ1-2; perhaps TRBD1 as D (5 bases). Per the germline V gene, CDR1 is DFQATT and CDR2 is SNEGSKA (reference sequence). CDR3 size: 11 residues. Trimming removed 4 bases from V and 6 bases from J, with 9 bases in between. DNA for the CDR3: TGCAGTGCTATCAGGGAAGATGGCTACACCTTC. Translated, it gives CSAIREDGYTF.

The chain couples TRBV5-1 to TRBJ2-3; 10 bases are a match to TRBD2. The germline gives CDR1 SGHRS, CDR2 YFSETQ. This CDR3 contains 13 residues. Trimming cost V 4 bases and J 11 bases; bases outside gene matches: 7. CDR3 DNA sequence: TGCGCCAGCAGCGCCAGGACTAGCGGCCAGCAGTATTTT. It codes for CASSARTSGQQYF.

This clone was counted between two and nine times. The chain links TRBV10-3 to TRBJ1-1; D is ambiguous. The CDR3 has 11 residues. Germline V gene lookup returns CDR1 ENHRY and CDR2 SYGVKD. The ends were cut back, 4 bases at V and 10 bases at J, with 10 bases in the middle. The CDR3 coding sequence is TGTGCCATCAGTGTTGGCCGTGGAGCTTTCTTT. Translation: CAISVGRGAFF.

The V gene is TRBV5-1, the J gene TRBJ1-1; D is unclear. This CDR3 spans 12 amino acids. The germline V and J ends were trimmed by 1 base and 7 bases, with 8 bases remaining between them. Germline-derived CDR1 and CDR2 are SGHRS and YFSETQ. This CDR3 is CASSLSGDEAFF. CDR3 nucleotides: TGCGCCAGCAGCTTGTCCGGGGATGAAGCTTTCTTT.

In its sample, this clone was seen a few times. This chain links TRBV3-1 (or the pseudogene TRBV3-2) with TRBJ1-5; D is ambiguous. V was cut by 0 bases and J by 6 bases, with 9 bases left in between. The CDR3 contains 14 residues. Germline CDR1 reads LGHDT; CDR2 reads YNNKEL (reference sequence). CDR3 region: CASSQDLVSQPQHF. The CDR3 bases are TGTGCCAGCAGCCAAGATCTCGTGAGTCAGCCCCAGCATTTT.

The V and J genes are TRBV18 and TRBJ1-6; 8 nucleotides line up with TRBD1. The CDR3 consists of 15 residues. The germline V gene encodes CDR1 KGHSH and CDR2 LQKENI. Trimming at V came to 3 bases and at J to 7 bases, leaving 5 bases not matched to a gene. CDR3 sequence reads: CASSPGTGANSPLHF. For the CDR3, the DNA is TGTGCCAGCTCACCGGGGACAGGAGCGAATTCACCCCTCCACTTT.

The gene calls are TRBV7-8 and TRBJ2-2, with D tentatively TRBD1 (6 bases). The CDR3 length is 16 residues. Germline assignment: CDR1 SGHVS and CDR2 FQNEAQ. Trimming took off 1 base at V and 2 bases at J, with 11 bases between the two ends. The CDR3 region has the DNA TGTGCCAGCAGCTTAGAGGCAGGGGCAAACACCGGGGAGCTGTTTTTT. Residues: CASSLEAGANTGELFF.

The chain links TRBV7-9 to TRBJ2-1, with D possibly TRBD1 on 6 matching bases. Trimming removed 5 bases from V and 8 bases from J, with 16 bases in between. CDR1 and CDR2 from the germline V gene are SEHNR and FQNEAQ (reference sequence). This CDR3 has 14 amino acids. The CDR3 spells CASSAQTGWHEQFF. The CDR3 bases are TGTGCCAGCAGCGCCCAGACAGGTTGGCATGAGCAGTTCTTC.

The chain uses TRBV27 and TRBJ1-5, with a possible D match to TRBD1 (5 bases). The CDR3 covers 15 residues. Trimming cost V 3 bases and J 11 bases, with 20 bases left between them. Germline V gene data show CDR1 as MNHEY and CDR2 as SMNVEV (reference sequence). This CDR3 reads CASSFNSGTRGAQHF. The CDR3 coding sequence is TGTGCCAGCAGTTTTAATAGCGGGACGCGGGGGGCCCAGCATTTT.

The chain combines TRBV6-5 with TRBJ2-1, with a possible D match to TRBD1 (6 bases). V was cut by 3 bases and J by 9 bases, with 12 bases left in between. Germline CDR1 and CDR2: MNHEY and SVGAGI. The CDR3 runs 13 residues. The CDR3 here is CASSYAKGVEQFF. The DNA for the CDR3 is TGTGCCAGCAGTTATGCGAAGGGGGTTGAGCAGTTCTTC.

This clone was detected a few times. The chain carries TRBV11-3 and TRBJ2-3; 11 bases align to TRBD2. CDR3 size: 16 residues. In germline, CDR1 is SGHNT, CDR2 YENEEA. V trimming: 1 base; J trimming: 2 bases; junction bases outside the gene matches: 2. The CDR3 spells CASSLGLAGLTDTQYF. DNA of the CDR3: TGTGCCAGCAGCTTAGGACTAGCGGGGCTCACAGATACGCAGTATTTT.

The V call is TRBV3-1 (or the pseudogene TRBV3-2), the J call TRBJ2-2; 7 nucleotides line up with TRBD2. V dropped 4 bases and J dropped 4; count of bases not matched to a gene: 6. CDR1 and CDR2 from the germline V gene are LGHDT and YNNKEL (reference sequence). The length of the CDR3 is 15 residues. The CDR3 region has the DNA TGTGCCAGCAGCCGTTCGGGGGGTTTCACCGGGGAGCTGTTTTTT. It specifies CASSRSGGFTGELFF.

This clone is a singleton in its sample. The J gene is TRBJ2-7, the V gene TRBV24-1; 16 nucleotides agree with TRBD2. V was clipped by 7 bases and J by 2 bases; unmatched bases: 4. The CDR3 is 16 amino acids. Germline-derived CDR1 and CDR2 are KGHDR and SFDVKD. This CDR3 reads CATSTGTSGGAYEQYF. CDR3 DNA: TGTGCCACCAGCACCGGGACTAGCGGGGGGGCCTACGAGCAGTACTTC.

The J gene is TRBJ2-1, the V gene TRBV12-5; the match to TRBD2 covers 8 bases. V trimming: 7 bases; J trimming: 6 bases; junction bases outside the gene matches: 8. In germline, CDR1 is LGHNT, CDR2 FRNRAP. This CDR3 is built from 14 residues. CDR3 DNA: TGTGCTAGTGCCTTGGGGCTAGCGGGCAATGAGCAGTTCTTC. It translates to CASALGLAGNEQFF.

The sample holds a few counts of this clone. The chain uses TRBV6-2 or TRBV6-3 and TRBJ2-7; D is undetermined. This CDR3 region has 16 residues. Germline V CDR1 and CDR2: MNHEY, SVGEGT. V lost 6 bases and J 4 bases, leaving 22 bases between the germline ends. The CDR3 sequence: CASRPAFKTPRYEQYF. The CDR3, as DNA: TGTGCCAGCAGACCTGCTTTTAAGACACCCAGATACGAGCAGTACTTC.

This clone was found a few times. The CDR3 here is CASSLGGAGEQYF. CDR3 sequence (DNA): TGTGCCAGCAGCTTGGGAGGAGCCGGCGAGCAGTACTTC. The rearrangement uses TRBV5-4 and TRBJ2-7; no clear D. This CDR3 spans 13 amino acids. Trimming took 0 bases from V and 6 from J, leaving 10 bases between them. Germline CDR1 reads SGHNT; CDR2 reads YYREEE (reference sequence).